These 27 T cell receptor beta chains originate from one sample sequenced in a study of T-cell memory formation after mild COVID-19. TCRdb reprocessed the 5' RACE reads with MiXCR, giving one entry per CDR3 protein. The sample includes 200,000 to 250,000 distinct CDR3 sequences, over 15% of them seen just once. Sequenced: PBMCs or a T cell subset sorted from them (not recorded which). The source is an adult woman who had mild COVID-19 (a few samples of this study predate the infection). Cell type and time point are not known.

The chain recombines TRBV20-1 with TRBJ2-6, with TRBD1 matching 7 bases. Germline-derived CDR1 and CDR2 are DFQATT and SNEGSKA (reference sequence). After removal of 5 bases from V and 4 bases from J, the junction contained 2 bases not matched to a gene. The CDR3 is 13 amino acids. The CDR3 sequence is CSAGQVGANVLTF. For the CDR3, the DNA is TGCAGTGCTGGACAGGTCGGGGCCAACGTCCTGACTTTC.

This clonotype came up a few times. This chain joins TRBV4-3 and TRBJ2-5; D is tentatively TRBD1 or TRBD2 (6 bases each). V lost 2 bases and J lost 5, with 18 bases in between. CDR1 is LGHNA and CDR2 is YSLEER in the germline V gene. The CDR3 is 16 amino acids. The CDR3 here is CASSQNARGGRETQYF. CDR3 DNA: TGCGCCAGCAGCCAAAATGCTCGTGGGGGGCGGGAGACCCAGTACTTC.

The chain couples TRBV19 to TRBJ2-1; 11 bases agree with TRBD2. V gave up 3 bases and J gave up 6 bases; unmatched junction bases: 7. The germline gives CDR1 LNHDA, CDR2 SQIVND (reference sequence). The CDR3 totals 16 residues. CDR3: CASSILGLADRNEQFF. DNA of the CDR3: TGTGCCAGTAGTATCCTGGGACTAGCGGACCGCAATGAGCAGTTCTTC. Supplemented by reference TRBV19 and TRBJ2-1, the full variable domain reads DGGITQSPKYLFRKEGQNVTLSCEQNLNHDAMYWYRQDPGQGLRLIYYSQIVNDFQKGDIAEGYSVSREKKESFPLTVTSAQKNPTAFYLCASSILGLADRNEQFFGPGTRLTVL.

The genes are TRBV7-9 and TRBJ2-2; 7 bases are a match to TRBD2. The CDR3 is made up of 16 amino acids. The V gene end was trimmed by 0 bases and the J gene end by 4 bases; junction bases not matched to a gene: 5. Per the germline V gene, CDR1 is SEHNR and CDR2 is FQNEAQ (reference sequence). CDR3 bases: TGTGCCAGCAGCTTAGCACGGACTAGGAGCACCGGGGAGCTGTTTTTT. As protein: CASSLARTRSTGELFF.

This clonotype was picked up many times. This chain joins TRBV3-1 and TRBJ2-3; 10 nucleotides match TRBD2. The germline V gene has CDR1 LGHDT and CDR2 YNNKEL (reference sequence). V shed 5 bases and J 5 bases; nucleotides not matched to a gene: 10. The CDR3 consists of 16 residues. This CDR3 is CASSKLAGAVEDTQYF. In DNA form, the CDR3 reads TGTGCCAGCAGCAAGCTAGCGGGAGCGGTGGAAGATACGCAGTATTTT.

This clonotype has ten or more counts. The chain has TRBV10-3 and TRBJ2-5, with a weak D call TRBD2 (5 bases). The V end lost 8 bases, the J end lost 2 bases, and 12 bases lay between the germline ends. From germline, CDR1 is ENHRY and CDR2 SYGVKD. The CDR3 sequence is 13 residues long. CDR3 DNA: TGTGCCATCCAAGGGAGTAATCAAGAGACCCAGTACTTC. Translation: CAIQGSNQETQYF.

The rearrangement joins TRBV29-1 to TRBJ2-5, with a weak D call TRBD2 (6 bases). Germline lookup yields CDR1 SQVTM and CDR2 ANQGSEA. This CDR3 has 15 residues. V gave up 4 bases and J gave up 5 bases, with 20 bases separating them. The CDR3 spells CSVADSTSGGETQYF. The CDR3 DNA is TGCAGCGTTGCGGACTCAACAAGTGGAGGGGAGACCCAGTACTTC.

This clonotype was counted only a few times. This chain connects TRBV24-1 to TRBJ2-2, with D possibly TRBD1 on 6 matching bases. CDR3 size: 16 residues. Per germline, CDR1 KGHDR and CDR2 SFDVKD. Between the trimmed V and J ends, which lost 3 bases and 5 bases, there was a span of 15 bases. CDR3 coding DNA: TGTGCCACCAGTGATGCAGACAGGACCCTTACCGGGGAGCTGTTTTTT. Translation gives CATSDADRTLTGELFF.

V is TRBV6-5 and J is TRBJ2-5; a possible D gene is TRBD2 (6 bases). The CDR3 totals 13 residues. Germline V gene sequence: CDR1 MNHEY, CDR2 SVGAGI. Trimming removed 8 bases at V and 0 bases at J, with 10 bases between. The chain's CDR3 is CASAGGYQETQYF. Written as DNA, the CDR3 is TGTGCCAGCGCCGGGGGTTACCAAGAGACCCAGTACTTC.

This clonotype showed up just a few times. The CDR3 here is CATNRGRGEPQHF. DNA of the CDR3: TGTGCCACCAACAGGGGGCGCGGGGAGCCCCAGCATTTT. The chain joins TRBV15 to TRBJ1-5, with 9 bases that match TRBD1. The CDR3 contains 13 residues. V lost 7 bases, J lost 8 bases, and 6 bases stayed unmatched. Germline V gene lookup returns CDR1 LNHNV and CDR2 YYDKDF (reference sequence).

This chain connects TRBV4-2 to TRBJ1-2, with a tentative D call TRBD1 (6 bases). V was shortened by 1 base and J by 6 bases, with 15 bases between the two germline ends. Germline loops: CDR1 LGHNA, CDR2 YNFKEQ. The CDR3 is 15 residues long. The CDR3 nucleotides read TGTGCCAGCAGCCAAGTGGGCGGGGGCAAAAATGGCTACACCTTC. Amino acid sequence: CASSQVGGGKNGYTF.

This clonotype was detected many times. V and J are TRBV18 and TRBJ1-5; D ambiguous. Germline values: CDR1 KGHSH, CDR2 LQKENI. Trimming took off 3 bases at V and 6 bases at J, with 9 bases between the two ends. The CDR3 has 13 residues. For the CDR3, the DNA is TGTGCCAGCTCACCTGGGTTTCTTCAGCCCCAGCATTTT. It yields the protein CASSPGFLQPQHF.

This clonotype was seen a handful of times. The CDR3 is CSARRTGGAVAFF. The DNA for the CDR3 is TGCAGTGCTAGAAGGACAGGGGGCGCGGTAGCTTTCTTT. The chain couples TRBV20-1 to TRBJ1-1, with 11 positions matching TRBD1. Germline V CDR1 and CDR2: DFQATT, SNEGSKA (reference sequence). The CDR3 spans 13 residues. Trimming at V came to 2 bases and at J to 10 bases, leaving 6 bases not matched to a gene.

This sequence joins TRBV6-1 and TRBJ2-3; tentatively, D is TRBD1 or TRBD2 (5 bases each). Germline V gene lookup returns CDR1 MNHNS and CDR2 SASEGT. V lost 2 bases and J lost 3, with 24 bases in between. The CDR3 runs to 19 residues. CDR3 protein: CASSEYVQRTYSRTDTQYF. Written as DNA, the CDR3 is TGTGCCAGCAGTGAATACGTCCAGCGGACATACTCTCGGACAGATACGCAGTATTTT.

This clonotype was detected only a few times. The chain joins TRBV6-5 to TRBJ2-7, with 9 bases fitting TRBD1. CDR1 is MNHEY, CDR2 SVGAGI, per germline. CDR3 length: 12 amino acids. Trimming at V came to 6 bases and at J to 13 bases, leaving 10 bases not matched to a gene. The CDR3 nucleotides are TGTGCCAGCAGGGAACCCGGACAGGGGAATTACTTC. Translation gives CASREPGQGNYF.

This clonotype came up a few times. The chain couples TRBV4-1 to TRBJ2-1; weak D call: TRBD2 (6 bases). The V and J ends lost 1 base and 5 bases respectively, with 18 bases between them. Germline V gene lookup returns CDR1 MGHRA and CDR2 YSYEKL. The CDR3 is made up of 17 amino acids. The CDR3 loop is CASSQVNSRRVDNEQFF. In DNA form, the CDR3 reads TGCGCCAGCAGCCAAGTGAATTCTCGGAGGGTTGACAATGAGCAGTTCTTC.

This clonotype was counted a few times. The chain is built from TRBV4-3 and TRBJ2-3; the match to TRBD2 covers 12 bases. This CDR3 contains 15 residues. Unmatched junction bases numbered 2, after V lost 4 bases and J lost 3 bases. Germline V lookup: CDR1 LGHNA, CDR2 YSLEER. The CDR3 region is CASSPTSGSTDTQYF. The CDR3 DNA reads TGCGCCAGCAGCCCGACTAGCGGGAGTACAGATACGCAGTATTTT.

This chain uses TRBV12-3 or TRBV12-4 with TRBJ1-2; D possibly corresponds to TRBD1 (6 bases). This CDR3 has 16 residues. Trimming shortened V by 5 bases and J by 2 bases, and 18 bases separated the two germline ends. CDR3 sequence reads: CASSPAGGHFNYGYTF. The CDR3 DNA is TGTGCCAGCAGTCCCGCGGGGGGACACTTCAACTATGGCTACACCTTC.

This clonotype appeared many times. The V call is TRBV27, the J call TRBJ1-1; D not resolved. V was clipped by 6 bases and J by 2 bases, with 10 bases between them. Germline V gene data show CDR1 as MNHEY and CDR2 as SMNVEV (reference sequence). The CDR3 totals 13 residues. CDR3 DNA sequence: TGTGCCAGCAGCTTTCGGGAAAACACTGAAGCTTTCTTT. Amino acid sequence: CASSFRENTEAFF.

This clonotype was seen a handful of times. The chain recombines TRBV27 with TRBJ2-5; 7 bases are shared with TRBD1. Germline V lookup: CDR1 MNHEY, CDR2 SMNVEV (reference sequence). J was trimmed by 5 bases and V by 2 bases; bases with no gene match: 5. The CDR3 loop spans 14 amino acids. The CDR3 loop reads CASSLRGLGETQYF. Here the CDR3 DNA reads TGTGCCAGCAGTTTAAGGGGGCTGGGGGAGACCCAGTACTTC.

This chain joins TRBV11-2 and TRBJ2-5; tentative D call: TRBD2 (5 bases). V lost 4 bases to trimming and J lost 5 bases, with 14 bases between them. CDR3 length equals 14 residues. Germline CDR1 is SGHAT and CDR2 is FQNNGV. The CDR3 spells CASSSVTGWETQYF. CDR3 in DNA: TGTGCCAGCAGCTCGGTTACGGGGTGGGAGACCCAGTACTTC.

The chain has TRBV5-1 and TRBJ1-4, with 8 positions matching TRBD1. Germline V lookup: CDR1 SGHRS, CDR2 YFSETQ. This CDR3 has 15 amino acids. The J segment lost 6 bases and the V segment lost 4 bases, leaving 8 bases of the junction unmatched. CDR3 nucleotide sequence: TGCGCCAGCAGCCCGACAGGGGACCCCCATGAAAAACTGTTTTTT. Translated: CASSPTGDPHEKLFF.

A few counts support this clonotype. V gene TRBV2 combines with J gene TRBJ2-3, with D possibly being TRBD1 or TRBD2 (5 bases each). The germline CDR1 and CDR2 sequences are SNHLY and FYNNEI. V dropped 3 bases and J dropped 14 bases, with 21 bases sitting between them. CDR3 length: 14 amino acids. The CDR3 sequence is CASSDTGTTWGRYF. CDR3 sequence (DNA): TGTGCCAGCAGTGACACCGGGACGACTTGGGGCCGGTATTTT.

This chain joins TRBV7-2 and TRBJ2-1; 11 bases line up with TRBD2. Per the germline V gene, CDR1 is SGHTA and CDR2 is FQGNSA. V shed 2 bases, J shed 7 bases, and the junction held 4 bases outside the gene matches. The CDR3 totals 15 residues. In DNA form, the CDR3 reads TGTGCCAGCAGCTTATCTAGCGGGGGGAGAAATGAGCAGTTCTTC. Its translation: CASSLSSGGRNEQFF.

This clonotype was counted between two and nine times. The chain has TRBV6-1 and TRBJ1-6; D is unclear. This CDR3 region has 15 residues. CDR1 MNHNS and CDR2 SASEGT come from the germline V gene. V dropped 3 bases and J dropped 6 bases, with 12 bases sitting between them. In DNA, the CDR3 is TGTGCCAGCAGTGACCACCTAAGCCTTAATTCACCCCTCCACTTT. As protein: CASSDHLSLNSPLHF.

This clonotype turned up a few times. The gene calls are TRBV4-3 and TRBJ2-1; D gene unclear. The ends were cut back, 0 bases at V and 4 bases at J, with 7 bases in the middle. Germline V gives CDR1 LGHNA, CDR2 YSLEER. This CDR3 has 14 residues. CDR3 sequence: CASSQDAHYNEQFF. In DNA, the CDR3 is TGCGCCAGCAGCCAAGATGCGCATTACAATGAGCAGTTCTTC.

This clonotype was observed a few times. The rearrangement uses TRBV6-6 and TRBJ1-2; the D gene is possibly TRBD1 (6 bases). V was trimmed by 6 bases and J by 4 bases, leaving 18 bases between them. Germline CDR1 MNHNY, CDR2 SVGAGI (reference sequence). There are 15 residues in the CDR3. CDR3 coding DNA: TGTGCCAGCAGAAACCCCGCGGGGGCGGGCTATGGCTACACCTTC. Protein: CASRNPAGAGYGYTF.